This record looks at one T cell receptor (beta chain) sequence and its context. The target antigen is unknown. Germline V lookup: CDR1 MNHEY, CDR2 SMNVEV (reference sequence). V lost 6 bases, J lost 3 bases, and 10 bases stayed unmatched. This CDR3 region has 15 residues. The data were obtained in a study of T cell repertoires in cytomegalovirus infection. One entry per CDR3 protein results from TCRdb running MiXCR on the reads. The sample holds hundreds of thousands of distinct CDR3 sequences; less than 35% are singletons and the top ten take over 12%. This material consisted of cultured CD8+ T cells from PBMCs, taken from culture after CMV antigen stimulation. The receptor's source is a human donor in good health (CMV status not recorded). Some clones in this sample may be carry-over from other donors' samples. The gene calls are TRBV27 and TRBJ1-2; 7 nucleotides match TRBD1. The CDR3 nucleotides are TGTGCCAGCAGCAATCCAGGGGGATCTGACTATGGCTACACCTTC. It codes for CASSNPGGSDYGYTF.